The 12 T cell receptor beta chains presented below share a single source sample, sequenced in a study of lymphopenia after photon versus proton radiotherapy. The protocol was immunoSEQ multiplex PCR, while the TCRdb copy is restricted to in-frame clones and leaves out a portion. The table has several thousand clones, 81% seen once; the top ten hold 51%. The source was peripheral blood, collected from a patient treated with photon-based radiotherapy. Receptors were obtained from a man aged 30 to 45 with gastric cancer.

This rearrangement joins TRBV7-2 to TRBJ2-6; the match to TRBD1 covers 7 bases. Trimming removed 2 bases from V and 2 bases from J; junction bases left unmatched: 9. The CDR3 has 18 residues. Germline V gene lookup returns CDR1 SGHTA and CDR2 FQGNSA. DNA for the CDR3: TGTGCCAGCAGCTTACACAGGGGAAAAACTGCTGGGGCCAACGTCCTGACTTTC. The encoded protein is CASSLHRGKTAGANVLTF.

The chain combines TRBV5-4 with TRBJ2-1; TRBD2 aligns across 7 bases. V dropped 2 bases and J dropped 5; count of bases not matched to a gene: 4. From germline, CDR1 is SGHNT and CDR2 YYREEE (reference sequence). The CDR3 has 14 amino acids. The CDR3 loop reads CASSFQRGDNEQFF. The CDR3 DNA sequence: TGTGCCAGCAGCTTCCAGCGGGGTGACAATGAGCAGTTCTTC.

CDR3: CASSLFGTGVEEQYF. The CDR3 region has the DNA TGTGCCAGCAGCTTGTTCGGGACAGGGGTCGAGGAGCAGTACTTC. This chain links TRBV7-9 with TRBJ2-7, with 10 bases lining up with TRBD1. Germline trimming cut 3 bases from V and 7 bases from J; bases unmatched to any gene: 9. Per the germline V gene, CDR1 is SEHNR and CDR2 is FQNEAQ (reference sequence). The CDR3 spans 15 residues.

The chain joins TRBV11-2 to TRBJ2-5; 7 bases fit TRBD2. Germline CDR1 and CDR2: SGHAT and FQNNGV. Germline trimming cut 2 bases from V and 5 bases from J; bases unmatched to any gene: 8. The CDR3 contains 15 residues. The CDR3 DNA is TGTGCCAGCAGCTTAAACGGCGGGAGTCGCGAGACCCAGTACTTC. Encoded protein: CASSLNGGSRETQYF.

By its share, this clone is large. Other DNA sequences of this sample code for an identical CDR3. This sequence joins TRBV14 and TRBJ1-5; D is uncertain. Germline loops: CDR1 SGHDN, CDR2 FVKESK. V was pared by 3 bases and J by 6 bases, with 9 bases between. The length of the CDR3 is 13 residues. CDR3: CASSQALSQPQHF. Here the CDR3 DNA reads TGTGCCAGCAGCCAGGCTTTAAGTCAGCCCCAGCATTTT. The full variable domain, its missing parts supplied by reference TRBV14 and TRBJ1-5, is EAGVTQFPSHSVIEKGQTVTLRCDPISGHDNLYWYRRVMGKEIKFLLHFVKESKQDESGMPNNRFLAERTGGTYSTLKVQPAELEDSGVYFCASSQALSQPQHFGDGTRLSIL.

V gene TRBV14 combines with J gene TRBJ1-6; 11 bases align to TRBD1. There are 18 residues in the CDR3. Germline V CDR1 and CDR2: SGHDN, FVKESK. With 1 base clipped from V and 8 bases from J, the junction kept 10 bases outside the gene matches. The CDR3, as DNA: TGTGCCAGCAGCCAAGTTTCCGGGACAGGGGGTTTGTATTCACCCCTCCACTTT. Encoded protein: CASSQVSGTGGLYSPLHF.

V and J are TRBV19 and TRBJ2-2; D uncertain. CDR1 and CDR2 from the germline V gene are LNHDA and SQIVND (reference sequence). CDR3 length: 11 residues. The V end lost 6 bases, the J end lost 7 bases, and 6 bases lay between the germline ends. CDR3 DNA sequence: TGTGCCAGTAGCATCCTCGGGGAGCTGTTTTTT. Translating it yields CASSILGELFF.

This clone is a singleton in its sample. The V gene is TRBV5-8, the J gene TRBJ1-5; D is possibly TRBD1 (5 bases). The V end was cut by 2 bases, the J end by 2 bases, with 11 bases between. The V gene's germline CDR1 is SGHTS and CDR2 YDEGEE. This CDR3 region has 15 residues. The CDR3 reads CASSFLGTGNQPQHF. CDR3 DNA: TGTGCCAGCAGCTTCTTGGGGACGGGCAATCAGCCCCAGCATTTT.

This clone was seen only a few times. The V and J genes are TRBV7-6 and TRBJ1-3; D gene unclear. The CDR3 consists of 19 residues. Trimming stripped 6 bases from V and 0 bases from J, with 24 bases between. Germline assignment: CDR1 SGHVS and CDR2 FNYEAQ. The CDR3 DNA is TGTGCCAGCAGTTCTACGCCGGAAAACACCCAAATCTCTGGAAACACCATATATTTT. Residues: CASSSTPENTQISGNTIYF.

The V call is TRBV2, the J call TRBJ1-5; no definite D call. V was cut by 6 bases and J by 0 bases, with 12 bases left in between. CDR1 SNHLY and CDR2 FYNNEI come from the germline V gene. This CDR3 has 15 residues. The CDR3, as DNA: TGTGCCAGCAGGGGCAGTGATCATAGCAATCAGCCCCAGCATTTT. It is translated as CASRGSDHSNQPQHF. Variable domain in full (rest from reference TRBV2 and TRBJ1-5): EPEVTQTPSHQVTQMGQEVILRCVPISNHLYFYWYRQILGQKVEFLVSFYNNEISEKSEIFDDQFSVERPDGSNFTLKIRSTKLEDSAMYFCASRGSDHSNQPQHFGDGTRLSIL.

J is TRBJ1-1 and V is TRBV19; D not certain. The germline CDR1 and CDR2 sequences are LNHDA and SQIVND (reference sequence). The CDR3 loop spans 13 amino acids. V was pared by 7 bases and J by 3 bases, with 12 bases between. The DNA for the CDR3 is TGTGCCAGTATTGGCCCCTGGGACACTGAAGCTTTCTTT. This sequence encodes CASIGPWDTEAFF.

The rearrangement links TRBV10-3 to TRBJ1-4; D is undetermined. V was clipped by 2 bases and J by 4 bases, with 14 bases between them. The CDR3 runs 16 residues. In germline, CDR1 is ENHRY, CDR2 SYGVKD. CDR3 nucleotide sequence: TGTGCCATCAGTGAGGGCCTCGGGCAGGATAATGAAAAACTGTTTTTT. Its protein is CAISEGLGQDNEKLFF.